This TCR beta chain emerged from a study of blood T cell repertoires in COVID-19. Study information: The United States, Italy and Spain provided the acute and convalescent COVID-19 samples.

The CDR3 covers 12 residues. The junction had 7 bases not matched to a gene; V was cut back by 9 bases and J by 6 bases. In germline, CDR1 is SGHTA, CDR2 FQGNSA. Repertoires were generated with immunoSEQ multiplex PCR, while TCRdb's copy carries only in-frame clones and drops some. The sample lists about 53,000 clones, approximately 91% occurring once. V is TRBV7-2 and J is TRBJ1-2, with 7 bases identical to TRBD1. This clonotype was obtained from a human donor in a cohort sampled during active COVID-19. Sequenced material: peripheral blood. The CDR3 reads CASTRQGHGYTF. The CDR3 DNA reads as TGTGCCAGTACTCGACAGGGTCATGGCTACACCTTC.